This T cell receptor beta chain was obtained from a study of cytomegalovirus exposure and HLA in healthy donors. Study overall: Membership in the Caucasian-associated ancestry cluster was found for around 81% of 398 genotyped donors. Findings and limits, study-wide: According to reports, the classifier identified cytomegalovirus status with high specificity and sensitivity.

PCR primers comprised 60 Vbeta and 13 Jbeta primers. The repertoire was sequenced with immunoSEQ multiplex PCR; TCRdb's copy has only in-frame clones and lacks some. The sample gives roughly 150,000 clones, 73% of which show up once; 1.5% to 2% is in the top ten. A remark on this clone: Antigen: not known.

Sequencing was performed on PBMCs. This clonotype was obtained from a woman younger than 30 in good health and CMV-seronegative.

The CDR3 reads CASSLRLGQGGNYGYTF. The CDR3 region has the DNA TGTGCCAGCAGCTTACGGTTGGGACAGGGTGGGAACTATGGCTACACCTTC. The rearrangement joins TRBV7-2 to TRBJ1-2; 9 bases are shared with TRBD1. This CDR3 is built from 17 residues. V shed 2 bases and J 2 bases; nucleotides not matched to a gene: 9. The germline V gene encodes CDR1 SGHTA and CDR2 FQGNSA.